Below, 21 T cell receptor beta chains from the same sample are listed, as sequenced in a study of T-cell memory formation after mild COVID-19. TCRdb re-analysed the 5' RACE reads in MiXCR, keeping a single row per CDR3 protein. The table lists 580,000 or so distinct CDR3 sequences, around a sixth of them singletons. The sample consisted of PBMCs or a T cell subset sorted from them (not recorded which). These receptor sequences come from an adult woman who had mild COVID-19 (a few samples of this study predate the infection). Cell type and time point are not known.

This clonotype was observed a few times. V and J are TRBV4-2 and TRBJ2-5; 14 positions match TRBD2. The CDR3 consists of 16 residues. The V gene end was trimmed by 5 bases and the J gene end by 4 bases; junction bases not matched to a gene: 6. In germline, CDR1 is LGHNA, CDR2 YNFKEQ. The DNA for the CDR3 is TGTGCCAGCAGCAAAGGACTAGCGGGGGGCCCAGAGACCCAGTACTTC. Amino acids: CASSKGLAGGPETQYF.

This clonotype was seen only a few times. This chain joins TRBV18 and TRBJ1-1; 9 bases align to TRBD1. With 9 bases clipped from V and 1 base from J, the junction kept 6 bases outside the gene matches. Germline CDR1 and CDR2: KGHSH and LQKENI. This CDR3 comprises 14 residues. The CDR3 here is CASWPGQGNTEAFF. The DNA for the CDR3 is TGTGCCAGTTGGCCGGGACAGGGGAACACTGAAGCTTTCTTT.

The rearrangement uses TRBV5-1 and TRBJ2-1, with 8 bases matching TRBD2. CDR1 SGHRS and CDR2 YFSETQ come from the germline V gene. Trimming cost V 4 bases and J 5 bases; bases outside gene matches: 5. There are 14 residues in the CDR3. The DNA of the CDR3 is TGCGCCAGCAGCACCGGGACTAGGGACAATGAGCAGTTCTTC. Residues: CASSTGTRDNEQFF.

This clonotype occurred a few times. The gene calls are TRBV12-3 or TRBV12-4 and TRBJ1-6, with D unclear. The CDR3 is 16 residues long. The ends were cut back, 0 bases at V and 10 bases at J, with 16 bases in the middle. The CDR3 nucleotides read TGTGCCAGCAGTTTAGCGCGAGTCGGGCCGAGGTCACCCCTCCACTTT. Translation gives CASSLARVGPRSPLHF.

The chain carries TRBV6-6 and TRBJ1-2; 9 nucleotides agree with TRBD1. The CDR3 length is 15 residues. Germline CDR1 reads MNHNY; CDR2 reads SVGAGI (reference sequence). V lost 5 bases and J lost 5; bases outside the gene matches: 9. CDR3 nucleotides: TGTGCCAGCAGTCCTACAGGGGGCAGGGATTATGGCTACACCTTC. It translates to CASSPTGGRDYGYTF.

This rearrangement joins TRBV6-6 to TRBJ1-6, with D tentatively TRBD1 (5 bases). This CDR3 contains 17 residues. V lost 2 bases and J lost 1, with 12 bases in between. The germline V gene has CDR1 MNHNY and CDR2 SVGAGI (reference sequence). The chain's CDR3 is CASSYSQGRSYNSPLHF. The CDR3 coding sequence is TGTGCCAGCAGTTACAGCCAGGGCCGGTCCTATAATTCACCCCTCCACTTT.

This clonotype was seen only a few times. The gene calls are TRBV20-1 and TRBJ1-1, with 8 bases aligning to TRBD1. Trimming at V came to 6 bases and at J to 1 base, leaving 10 bases not matched to a gene. The germline V gene has CDR1 DFQATT and CDR2 SNEGSKA (reference sequence). CDR3 length: 15 residues. CDR3 DNA sequence: TGCAGTGCCGCAGACAGGGGAGGGTCGAACACTGAAGCTTTCTTT. This encodes CSAADRGGSNTEAFF.

The chain carries TRBV19 and TRBJ2-3, with D possibly being TRBD1 (6 bases). This CDR3 region has 15 residues. With 6 bases removed from V and 1 base from J, the gap between germline ends came to 14 bases. The germline CDR1 and CDR2 sequences are LNHDA and SQIVND (reference sequence). The CDR3 reads CASRKQGSGTDTQYF. The CDR3 nucleotides read TGTGCCAGTAGAAAGCAGGGGTCCGGCACAGATACGCAGTATTTT.

The genes are TRBV2 and TRBJ2-5; 15 bases map to TRBD2. V shed 8 bases and J 5 bases; nucleotides not matched to a gene: 6. The V gene's germline CDR1 is SNHLY and CDR2 FYNNEI. The CDR3 contains 15 residues. DNA for the CDR3: TGTGCCAGCCGGACTAGCGGGGGGGCATGGGAGACCCAGTACTTC. Translation gives CASRTSGGAWETQYF.

The chain recombines TRBV12-3 or TRBV12-4 with TRBJ1-2; TRBD1 matches at 7 bases. V lost 6 bases and J lost 8; bases outside the gene matches: 18. The CDR3 is 16 residues long. For the CDR3, the DNA is TGTGCCAGCAGGCCGACAGGGAATCGCGTCGGCTCCGGCTACACCTTC. This codes for CASRPTGNRVGSGYTF.

This clonotype has only a few counts. This rearrangement joins TRBV20-1 to TRBJ1-4; D call uncertain. The CDR3 is made up of 14 amino acids. Per germline, CDR1 DFQATT and CDR2 SNEGSKA (reference sequence). V was cut by 3 bases and J by 0 bases, with 8 bases left in between. The DNA for the CDR3 is TGCAGTGCTAGTCCCGAAGCAACTAATGAAAAACTGTTTTTT. It translates to CSASPEATNEKLFF.

The V gene is TRBV6-5, the J gene TRBJ2-3; 7 nucleotides agree with TRBD2. The trim removed 6 bases at V and 8 bases at J, leaving 5 bases unmatched. The germline gives CDR1 MNHEY, CDR2 SVGAGI. This CDR3 has 12 amino acids. The CDR3 DNA is TGTGCCAGCAGCGAGAGCGGGACTACGCAGTATTTT. It is translated as CASSESGTTQYF.

The chain recombines TRBV5-1 with TRBJ2-3, with 11 positions matching TRBD2. Looked up from germline, CDR1 is SGHRS and CDR2 is YFSETQ. The V segment lost 3 bases and the J segment 6 bases; nucleotides outside the gene matches: 6. The CDR3 covers 15 residues. CDR3 in amino acids: CASSSGTSGGDTQYF. The DNA of the CDR3 is TGCGCCAGCAGCTCGGGGACTAGCGGAGGGGATACGCAGTATTTT.

This rearrangement joins TRBV7-2 to TRBJ2-7; possible D gene TRBD2, 5 bases. Looked up from germline, CDR1 is SGHTA and CDR2 is FQGNSA. The V and J ends lost 1 base and 4 bases respectively, with 17 bases between them. The CDR3 runs to 16 residues. The CDR3 nucleotides are TGTGCCAGCAGCTTAGGAGTCAGGACTCCCCCTTACGAGCAGTACTTC. Translation gives CASSLGVRTPPYEQYF.

This clonotype appeared a few times. The chain combines TRBV20-1 with TRBJ2-1; 10 nucleotides match TRBD1. The CDR3 covers 13 residues. Germline values: CDR1 DFQATT, CDR2 SNEGSKA (reference sequence). V lost 4 bases and J lost 6; bases outside the gene matches: 3. Written as DNA, the CDR3 is TGCAGTGCTAAAGGGACAGGGGTCAATGAGCAGTTCTTC. Protein: CSAKGTGVNEQFF.

This clonotype appeared a few times. In DNA form, the CDR3 reads TGTGCCAGCAGCGTAGCCCAGGGCACCTACGAGCAGTACTTC. It codes for CASSVAQGTYEQYF. This chain uses TRBV9 with TRBJ2-7; tentatively, D is TRBD1 (5 bases). Trimming removed 0 bases at V and 2 bases at J, with 9 bases between. Germline values: CDR1 SGDLS, CDR2 YYNGEE. The CDR3 runs 14 residues.

In this sample, this clonotype turned up many times. This chain connects TRBV5-6 to TRBJ2-5, with D tentatively TRBD1 (6 bases). CDR3 size: 14 residues. The germline V gene encodes CDR1 SGHDT and CDR2 YYEEEE. With 6 bases removed from V and 5 bases from J, the gap between germline ends came to 17 bases. The CDR3 nucleotides read TGTGCCAGCAAGAAGAATCAGGGGCTGGAGACCCAGTACTTC. The encoded protein is CASKKNQGLETQYF.

The chain employs TRBV10-3 and TRBJ2-7; D assignment may be TRBD1 or TRBD2 (5 bases each). This CDR3 region has 17 residues. V was shortened by 0 bases and J by 1 base, with 16 bases between the two germline ends. Germline V gene data show CDR1 as ENHRY and CDR2 as SYGVKD. Here the CDR3 DNA reads TGTGCCATCAGTGAGTCGAGGCTTGGGACGGTTTCCTACGAGCAGTACTTC. It is translated as CAISESRLGTVSYEQYF.

Here the CDR3 reads CATSHILAASSYNEQFF. The CDR3 DNA follows: TGTGCCACCTCCCACATTCTAGCGGCTAGCTCCTACAATGAGCAGTTCTTC. The rearrangement uses TRBV15 and TRBJ2-1; 7 bases are shared with TRBD2. CDR1 and CDR2 from the germline V gene are LNHNV and YYDKDF (reference sequence). The V gene end was trimmed by 8 bases and the J gene end by 0 bases; junction bases not matched to a gene: 13. The CDR3 spans 17 residues.

The gene calls are TRBV6-5 and TRBJ1-2; tentatively, D is TRBD1 (5 bases). V dropped 2 bases and J dropped 4 bases, with 8 bases sitting between them. CDR1 is MNHEY and CDR2 is SVGAGI in the germline V gene. This CDR3 spans 13 amino acids. This CDR3 is CASSYAGGYGYTF. The CDR3 DNA is TGTGCCAGCAGTTACGCGGGGGGCTATGGCTACACCTTC.

This sequence joins TRBV3-1 and TRBJ1-1, with TRBD1 matching 7 bases. The CDR3 is 14 residues long. The germline gives CDR1 LGHDT, CDR2 YNNKEL (reference sequence). V lost 4 bases to trimming and J lost 3 bases; unmatched junction nucleotides: 5. The CDR3, as DNA: TGTGCCAGCAGCCGAGGGGGCGCGGACACTGAAGCTTTCTTT. It encodes CASSRGGADTEAFF.